This TCR beta chain was sequenced in a study of control samples from healthy donors and cancer patients. Per the germline V gene, CDR1 is SQVTM and CDR2 is ANQGSEA. V shed 3 bases and J shed 0 bases, with 6 bases lying between them. CDR3 length: 13 amino acids. Clones were sequenced by immunoSEQ multiplex PCR, and TCRdb holds only the in-frame ones, with some missing. Of approximately 87,000 clones listed, more than 85% are singletons. Sequencing input: blood. The chain uses TRBV29-1 and TRBJ2-1; no definite D call. This TCR derives from a woman aged 45 to 65 in good health. In DNA, the CDR3 is TGCAGCGTTGACCGCAGCTCCTACAATGAGCAGTTCTTC. Translated, it gives CSVDRSSYNEQFF.